The TCR beta chain described here comes from a study of cytomegalovirus exposure and HLA in healthy donors. Per germline, CDR1 MDHEN and CDR2 SYDVKM. The V and J ends lost 5 bases and 2 bases respectively, with 17 bases between them. This CDR3 region has 16 residues. The PCR used 60 Vbeta and 13 Jbeta primers. Using immunoSEQ multiplex PCR, the repertoire was profiled, and TCRdb retains in-frame clones only, with some absent. This table has 90,000 or so clones, 60% to 80% appearing once. Sequenced sample: PBMCs. This chain connects TRBV28 to TRBJ2-3, with D uncertain. The clonotype originates from a female donor in good health and CMV-seronegative. The CDR3 sequence is CASSLLPYPPTDTQYF. CDR3 nucleotides: TGTGCCAGCAGTCTCCTACCCTACCCGCCCACAGATACGCAGTATTTT. The entire variable domain, with the rest obtained from reference TRBV28 and TRBJ2-3, is as follows: DVKVTQSSRYLVKRTGEKVFLECVQDMDHENMFWYRQDPGLGLRLIYFSYDVKMKEKGDIPEGYSVSREKKERFSLILESASTNQTSMYLCASSLLPYPPTDTQYFGPGTRLTVL.